The rows below give T cell receptor beta chains drawn from one sample of a study of T cells in localized non-small cell lung cancer. The data were produced by immunoSEQ multiplex PCR, yet TCRdb's version contains in-frame clones alone and is incomplete. The sample gives roughly 1,600 clones, about 30% of which show up once; approximately 12% is in the top ten. This specimen consisted of lung tumor tissue, obtained before any cancer treatment. The receptors originated from an older female donor with stage II lung adenocarcinoma. Each CDR3 is given with its conserved first and last residue. Each record gives: V gene, clone size, CDR3 protein. Part of the rows lack a size; the others show once, few, many or a class for expanded clones.

>TRBV5-1|few
CASKEGGTSYTEAFF
>TRBV10-2|NA
CASSEVRAGTGELFF
>TRBV6-8|few
CAIRGIPGALTYGYTF
>TRBV29-1|NA
CSVEDTQEGKAFF
>TRBV6-8|NA
CASSAQAGANTGELFF
>TRBV19|NA
CASSIDPQLGQPQHF
>TRBV10-2|NA
CASSRLAGVYEQYF
>TRBV5-1|NA
CASSSQPLGLSGANVLTF
>TRBV9|few
CASSSRRRGQAPGLTF
>TRBV4-1|NA
CASSQDVQYGYTF